The 22 T cell receptor beta chains listed next were all sequenced from one sample in a study of beta chain features in type 1 diabetes. Findings and caveats of the study: For Type 1 diabetes patients, all four CD4+ subsets carried TCRB CDR3s that were moderately but significantly shorter.

As every portion of the isolated RNA was reverse transcribed, the sequencing read expressed TCRB transcripts. Generated by immunoSEQ multiplex PCR, the TCRdb table keeps only in-frame clones and is missing some. The profile shows approximately 240,000 clones, 16% of them singletons. No cognate antigen is known for these TCRs. Sequencing input: naive CD4+ T cells from blood. These TCRs come from a man aged 25 to 45 with type 1 diabetes.

This clone has more than one count but fewer than ten. This rearrangement joins TRBV6-5 to TRBJ2-5; a possible D gene is TRBD1 (5 bases). The V end was cut by 5 bases, the J end by 5 bases, with 9 bases between. The CDR3 consists of 12 residues. The germline CDR1 and CDR2 sequences are MNHEY and SVGAGI. This CDR3 is CASSQGWETQYF. The CDR3 DNA reads TGTGCCAGCAGTCAGGGCTGGGAGACCCAGTACTTC.

This clone was found a few times. V is TRBV29-1 and J is TRBJ2-1, with unresolved D. The CDR3 runs to 15 residues. From germline, CDR1 is SQVTM and CDR2 ANQGSEA. V was cut by 4 bases and J by 0 bases, with 13 bases left in between. In DNA, the CDR3 is TGCAGCGTTGTGGCTTTACCCTACTCCTACAATGAGCAGTTCTTC. It codes for CSVVALPYSYNEQFF.

The chain has TRBV7-9 and TRBJ2-3; 11 bases are shared with TRBD2. The germline CDR1 and CDR2 sequences are SEHNR and FQNEAQ (reference sequence). There are 14 residues in the CDR3. With V trimmed by 11 bases and J by 5 bases, 9 bases remained unmatched. The CDR3 DNA reads TGTGCCGGCGTAACTAGCGGGAGACTAGATACGCAGTATTTT. Translated, it gives CAGVTSGRLDTQYF. Full variable domain (rest looked up from reference TRBV7-9 and TRBJ2-3): DTGVSQNPRHKITKRGQNVTFRCDPISEHNRLYWYRQTLGQGPEFLTYFQNEAQLEKSRLLSDRFSAERPKGSFSTLEIQRTEQGDSAMYLCAGVTSGRLDTQYFGPGTRLTVL.

This clone appeared a few times. The gene calls are TRBV28 and TRBJ2-5; D remains ambiguous. This CDR3 has 11 residues. The V end was cut by 7 bases, the J end by 5 bases, with 8 bases between. In germline, CDR1 is MDHEN, CDR2 SYDVKM. The CDR3 region is CASNKVETQYF. CDR3 coding DNA: TGTGCCAGCAACAAGGTGGAGACCCAGTACTTC.

The chain uses TRBV7-2 and TRBJ2-7; D is possibly TRBD1 (5 bases). V lost 1 base and J 11 bases, leaving 12 bases between the germline ends. Germline V lookup: CDR1 SGHTA, CDR2 FQGNSA. This CDR3 has 12 residues. The CDR3 nucleotides read TGTGCCAGCAGCTTAGGCGCAGGGTGGGAGTACTTC. It translates to CASSLGAGWEYF.

The chain combines TRBV30 with TRBJ1-1; TRBD1 might be the D (6 bases). The CDR3 extends over 12 amino acids. CDR1 and CDR2 from the germline V gene are GTSNPN and SVGIG (reference sequence). Trimming stripped 2 bases from V and 4 bases from J, with 8 bases between. CDR3 nucleotide sequence: TGTGCCTGGAGTAGGGGGTCCACTGAAGCTTTCTTT. This sequence encodes CAWSRGSTEAFF.

The CDR3 sequence is CASGGGGTGTDTQYF. CDR3 nucleotide sequence: TGTGCCAGCGGCGGAGGCGGGACGGGTACAGATACGCAGTATTTT. The chain couples TRBV7-9 to TRBJ2-3; D might be TRBD2 (6 bases). CDR1 is SEHNR and CDR2 is FQNEAQ in the germline V gene (reference sequence). CDR3 length: 15 amino acids. V shed 8 bases and J shed 3 bases, with 18 bases lying between them. The full variable domain, completed using reference TRBV7-9 and TRBJ2-3, is DTGVSQNPRHKITKRGQNVTFRCDPISEHNRLYWYRQTLGQGPEFLTYFQNEAQLEKSRLLSDRFSAERPKGSFSTLEIQRTEQGDSAMYLCASGGGGTGTDTQYFGPGTRLTVL.

The chain has TRBV29-1 and TRBJ2-5; D is ambiguous. CDR1 and CDR2 (germline): SQVTM, ANQGSEA. V lost 5 bases to trimming and J lost 1 base, with 8 bases between them. The CDR3 contains 12 residues. The CDR3 nucleotides read TGCAGCGTTCCCAGAGGCCAAGAGACCCAGTACTTC. Protein: CSVPRGQETQYF.

The chain combines TRBV7-2 with TRBJ1-2, with no clear D. The CDR3 length is 12 residues. From germline, CDR1 is SGHTA and CDR2 FQGNSA. The V end lost 2 bases, the J end lost 7 bases, and 8 bases lay between the germline ends. CDR3 nucleotide sequence: TGTGCCAGCAGCTTAAGCGGGGTTGGCTACACCTTC. Translated, it gives CASSLSGVGYTF.

This chain links TRBV9 with TRBJ2-2, with D possibly being TRBD1 (6 bases). V dropped 0 bases and J dropped 7 bases, with 16 bases sitting between them. CDR1 is SGDLS, CDR2 YYNGEE, per germline. The CDR3 has 16 amino acids. The CDR3 here is CASSVGAPGVVGELFF. The CDR3 DNA is TGTGCCAGCAGCGTAGGAGCGCCAGGGGTGGTCGGGGAGCTGTTTTTT.

This clone was found a few times. V usage is TRBV28 and J usage is TRBJ2-3; perhaps TRBD2 as D (6 bases). CDR1 and CDR2 (germline): MDHEN, SYDVKM. There are 11 residues in the CDR3. Trimming stripped 6 bases from V and 7 bases from J, with 8 bases between. In nucleotides, the CDR3 is TGTGCCAGCAGCGGGGGATATACGCAGTATTTT. Translating it yields CASSGGYTQYF.

The chain employs TRBV5-1 and TRBJ2-7; TRBD1 matches 7 bases. The CDR3 spans 14 residues. Per the germline V gene, CDR1 is SGHRS and CDR2 is YFSETQ. After removal of 0 bases from V and 6 bases from J, the junction contained 6 bases not matched to a gene. CDR3 sequence (DNA): TGCGCCAGCAGCTTGGGTACAGGGGCAGGCGAGCAGTACTTC. Amino acids: CASSLGTGAGEQYF.

This clone was counted a few times. The chain links TRBV5-1 to TRBJ2-1, with TRBD2 matching 9 bases. Unmatched junction bases numbered 9, after V lost 4 bases and J lost 16 bases. Germline CDR1 is SGHRS and CDR2 is YFSETQ. The CDR3 spans 12 residues. CDR3 sequence reads: CASSVETSGAFF. The DNA of the CDR3 is TGCGCCAGCAGCGTCGAGACTAGCGGTGCATTCTTC. The full variable domain, completed using reference TRBV5-1 and TRBJ2-1, is KAGVTQTPRYLIKTRGQQVTLSCSPISGHRSVSWYQQTPGQGLQFLFEYFSETQRNKGNFPGRFSGRQFSNSRSEMNVSTLELGDSALYLCASSVETSGAFFGPGTRLTVL.

The chain couples TRBV4-3 to TRBJ2-7; 8 bases match TRBD1. V shed 4 bases, J shed 6 bases, and the junction held 8 bases outside the gene matches. The CDR3 sequence is 14 residues long. Germline V CDR1 and CDR2: LGHNA, YSLEER. The CDR3 loop is CASSPDRGMGEQYF. Written as DNA, the CDR3 is TGCGCCAGCAGCCCCGACAGGGGAATGGGCGAGCAGTACTTC.

This clone was seen a handful of times. The rearrangement uses TRBV19 and TRBJ2-6; weak D call: TRBD1 (6 bases). Per germline, CDR1 LNHDA and CDR2 SQIVND (reference sequence). The germline V and J ends were trimmed by 4 bases and 2 bases, with 12 bases remaining between them. This CDR3 is 16 amino acids long. In DNA, the CDR3 is TGTGCCAGTAGTACCTCAGGGGAACCTGGGGCCAACGTCCTGACTTTC. The encoded protein is CASSTSGEPGANVLTF.

The V call is TRBV30, the J call TRBJ2-1; 7 bases fit TRBD1. CDR1 and CDR2 (germline): GTSNPN, SVGIG (reference sequence). The CDR3 covers 14 residues. Trimming cost V 6 bases and J 0 bases; bases outside gene matches: 5. Written as DNA, the CDR3 is TGTGCCTGCGAGACAGGGAGCTCCTACAATGAGCAGTTCTTC. This sequence encodes CACETGSSYNEQFF.

The CDR3 DNA follows: TGTGCCAGCAGCTTAGGAGGGTCCAAAAACATTCAGTACTTC. Translation gives CASSLGGSKNIQYF. This chain uses TRBV7-2 with TRBJ2-4; weak D call: TRBD2 (5 bases). V lost 1 base and J lost 2, with 6 bases in between. CDR3 length equals 14 residues. CDR1 and CDR2 (germline): SGHTA, FQGNSA.

This sequence joins TRBV30 and TRBJ2-7; D possibly corresponds to TRBD2 (6 bases). This CDR3 spans 16 amino acids. With 4 bases removed from V and 6 bases from J, the gap between germline ends came to 25 bases. Per the germline V gene, CDR1 is GTSNPN and CDR2 is SVGIG (reference sequence). For the CDR3, the DNA is TGTGCCTGGACCTCTACCTCGGGAGCACCAAGAGCCGAGCAGTACTTC. As protein: CAWTSTSGAPRAEQYF.

This chain uses TRBV6-6 with TRBJ2-7; D unresolved. The germline V gene encodes CDR1 MNHNY and CDR2 SVGAGI (reference sequence). The germline V and J ends were trimmed by 4 bases and 1 base, with 5 bases remaining between them. This CDR3 has 12 amino acids. CDR3 amino acids: CASSSSSYEQYF. The DNA for the CDR3 is TGTGCCAGCAGTTCGTCTTCCTACGAGCAGTACTTC.

The DNA for the CDR3 is TGTGCCAGCAGTCGAATAAGGGGCGGGAGGTTCTCCTACGAGCAGTACTTC. As protein: CASSRIRGGRFSYEQYF. This chain connects TRBV28 to TRBJ2-7; 8 nucleotides agree with TRBD2. Trimming removed 5 bases from V and 0 bases from J; junction bases left unmatched: 12. The germline gives CDR1 MDHEN, CDR2 SYDVKM. This CDR3 region has 17 residues.

In the case of this clone: Within the sample, other DNA sequences also encode this same CDR3. This rearrangement joins TRBV7-2 to TRBJ2-7; no reliable D call. The length of the CDR3 is 11 residues. The germline gives CDR1 SGHTA, CDR2 FQGNSA. The V end lost 2 bases, the J end lost 3 bases, and 2 bases lay between the germline ends. CDR3 sequence: CASSLLYEQYF. The CDR3 coding sequence is TGTGCCAGCAGCTTACTCTACGAGCAGTACTTC.

This clone showed up just a few times. The chain recombines TRBV4-3 with TRBJ2-5; D remains ambiguous. Germline lookup yields CDR1 LGHNA and CDR2 YSLEER. Trimming stripped 2 bases from V and 5 bases from J, with 12 bases between. The CDR3 is 14 amino acids. The CDR3 DNA follows: TGCGCCAGCAGCCAATCTGTCTGGGTGGAGACCCAGTACTTC. Amino acids: CASSQSVWVETQYF.